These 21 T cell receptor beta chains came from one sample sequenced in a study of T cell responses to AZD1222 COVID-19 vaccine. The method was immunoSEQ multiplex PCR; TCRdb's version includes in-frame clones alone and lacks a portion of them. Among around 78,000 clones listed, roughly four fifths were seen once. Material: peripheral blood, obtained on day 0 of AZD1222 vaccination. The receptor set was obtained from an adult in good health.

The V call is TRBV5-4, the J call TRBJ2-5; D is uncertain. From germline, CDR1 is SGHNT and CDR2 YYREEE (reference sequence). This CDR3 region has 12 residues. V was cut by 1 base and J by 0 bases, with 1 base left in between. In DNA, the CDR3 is TGTGCCAGCAGCTTGAACCAAGAGACCCAGTACTTC. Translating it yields CASSLNQETQYF.

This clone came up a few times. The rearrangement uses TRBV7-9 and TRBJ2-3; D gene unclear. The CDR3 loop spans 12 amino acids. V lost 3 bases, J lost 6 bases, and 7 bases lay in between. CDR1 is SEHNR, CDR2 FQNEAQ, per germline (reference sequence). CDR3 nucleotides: TGTGCCAGCAGCTTTGGTTTGGATACGCAGTATTTT. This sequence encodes CASSFGLDTQYF. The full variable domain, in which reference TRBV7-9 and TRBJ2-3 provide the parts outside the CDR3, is DTGVSQNPRHKITKRGQNVTFRCDPISEHNRLYWYRQTLGQGPEFLTYFQNEAQLEKSRLLSDRFSAERPKGSFSTLEIQRTEQGDSAMYLCASSFGLDTQYFGPGTRLTVL.

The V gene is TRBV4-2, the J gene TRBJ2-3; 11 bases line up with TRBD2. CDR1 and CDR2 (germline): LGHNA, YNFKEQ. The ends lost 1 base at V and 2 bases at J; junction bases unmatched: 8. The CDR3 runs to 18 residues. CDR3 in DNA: TGTGCCAGCAGCCAAGCTAGGCTAGCGGGGGGCATCACAGATACGCAGTATTTT. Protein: CASSQARLAGGITDTQYF.

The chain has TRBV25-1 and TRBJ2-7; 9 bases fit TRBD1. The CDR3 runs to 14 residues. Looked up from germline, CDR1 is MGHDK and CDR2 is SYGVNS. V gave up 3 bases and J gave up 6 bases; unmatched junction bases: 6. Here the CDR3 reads CASSDRDRAREQYF. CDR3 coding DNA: TGTGCCAGCAGTGACCGGGACAGGGCTCGCGAGCAGTACTTC.

The CDR3 region has the DNA TGTGCCAGCAGCTTCATACCACCCGGGGACGGGACATACACTGAAGCTTTCTTT. This codes for CASSFIPPGDGTYTEAFF. The gene calls are TRBV7-8 and TRBJ1-1, with a weak D call TRBD1 (6 bases). Germline V gives CDR1 SGHVS, CDR2 FQNEAQ. Trimming shortened V by 3 bases and J by 3 bases, and 23 bases separated the two germline ends. The CDR3 sequence is 18 residues long.

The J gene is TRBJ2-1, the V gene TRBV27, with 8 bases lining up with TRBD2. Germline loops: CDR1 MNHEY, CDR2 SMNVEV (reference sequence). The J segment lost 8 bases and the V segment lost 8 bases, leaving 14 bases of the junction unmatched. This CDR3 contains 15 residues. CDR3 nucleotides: TGTGCCAGCGGGGATCCGGGACTAGTATTTTATGAGCAGTTCTTC. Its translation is CASGDPGLVFYEQFF.

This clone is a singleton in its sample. The CDR3 here is CASRDTGSTDTQYF. In nucleotides, the CDR3 is TGTGCCAGTAGAGATACCGGGAGCACAGATACGCAGTATTTT. This sequence joins TRBV19 and TRBJ2-3; D not resolved. The CDR3 has 14 amino acids. Germline values: CDR1 LNHDA, CDR2 SQIVND (reference sequence). Trimming left V 6 bases short and J 0 bases short, with 10 bases between. Combining the CDR3 with reference TRBV19 and TRBJ2-3 gives the whole variable domain DGGITQSPKYLFRKEGQNVTLSCEQNLNHDAMYWYRQDPGQGLRLIYYSQIVNDFQKGDIAEGYSVSREKKESFPLTVTSAQKNPTAFYLCASRDTGSTDTQYFGPGTRLTVL.

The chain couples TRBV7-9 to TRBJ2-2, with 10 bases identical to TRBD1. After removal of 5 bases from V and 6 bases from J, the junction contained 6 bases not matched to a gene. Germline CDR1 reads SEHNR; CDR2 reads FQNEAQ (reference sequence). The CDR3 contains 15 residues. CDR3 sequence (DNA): TGTGCCAGCAGCCGACAGGGGGCGGCTGCCGGGGAGCTGTTTTTT. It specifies CASSRQGAAAGELFF.

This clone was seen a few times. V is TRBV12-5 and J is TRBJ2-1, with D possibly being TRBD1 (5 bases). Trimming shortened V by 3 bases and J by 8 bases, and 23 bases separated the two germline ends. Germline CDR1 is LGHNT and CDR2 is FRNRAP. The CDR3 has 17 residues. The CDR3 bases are TGTGCTAGTGGTTTTCATAGGAAGGGGCCCGCCGAGGATGAGCAGTTCTTC. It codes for CASGFHRKGPAEDEQFF.

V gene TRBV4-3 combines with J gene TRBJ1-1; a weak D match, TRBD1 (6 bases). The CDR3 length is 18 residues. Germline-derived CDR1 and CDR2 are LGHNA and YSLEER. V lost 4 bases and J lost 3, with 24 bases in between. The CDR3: CASSPSRAGPGVYTEAFF. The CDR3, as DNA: TGCGCCAGCAGCCCTAGTCGGGCTGGGCCAGGGGTGTACACTGAAGCTTTCTTT.

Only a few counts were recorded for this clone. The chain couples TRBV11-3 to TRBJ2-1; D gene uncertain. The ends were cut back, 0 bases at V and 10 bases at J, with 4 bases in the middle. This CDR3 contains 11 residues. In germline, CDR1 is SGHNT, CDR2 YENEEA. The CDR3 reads CASSLDREQFF. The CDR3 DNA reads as TGTGCCAGCAGCTTAGACAGGGAGCAGTTCTTC.

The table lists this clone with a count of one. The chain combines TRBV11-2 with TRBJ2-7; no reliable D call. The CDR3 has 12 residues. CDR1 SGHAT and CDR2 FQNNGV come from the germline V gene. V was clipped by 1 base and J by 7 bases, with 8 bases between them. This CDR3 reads CASSLAGPEQYF. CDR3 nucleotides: TGTGCCAGCAGCTTAGCCGGACCAGAGCAGTACTTC.

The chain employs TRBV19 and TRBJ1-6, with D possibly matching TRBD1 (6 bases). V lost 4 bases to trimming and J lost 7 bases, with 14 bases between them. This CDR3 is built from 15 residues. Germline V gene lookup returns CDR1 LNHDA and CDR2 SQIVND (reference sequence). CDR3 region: CASSTSRDTNSPLHF. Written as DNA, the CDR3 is TGTGCCAGTAGTACCTCCCGGGACACCAATTCACCCCTCCACTTT.

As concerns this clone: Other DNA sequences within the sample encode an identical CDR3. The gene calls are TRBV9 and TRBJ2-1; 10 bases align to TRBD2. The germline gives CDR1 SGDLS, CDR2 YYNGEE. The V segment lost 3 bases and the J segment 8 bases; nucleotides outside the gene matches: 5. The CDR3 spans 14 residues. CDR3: CASSGSGGSYEQFF. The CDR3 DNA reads TGTGCCAGCAGCGGTAGCGGGGGGTCATATGAGCAGTTCTTC. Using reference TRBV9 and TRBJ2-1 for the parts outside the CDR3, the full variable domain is DSGVTQTPKHLITATGQRVTLRCSPRSGDLSVYWYQQSLDQGLQFLIQYYNGEERAKGNILERFSAQQFPDLHSELNLSSLELGDSALYFCASSGSGGSYEQFFGPGTRLTVL.

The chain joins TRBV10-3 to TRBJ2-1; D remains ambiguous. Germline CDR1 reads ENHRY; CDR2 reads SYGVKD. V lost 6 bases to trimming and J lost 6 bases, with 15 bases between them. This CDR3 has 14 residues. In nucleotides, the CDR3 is TGTGCCATCAGGCCCCATCGTGGCGGCAATGAGCAGTTCTTC. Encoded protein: CAIRPHRGGNEQFF.

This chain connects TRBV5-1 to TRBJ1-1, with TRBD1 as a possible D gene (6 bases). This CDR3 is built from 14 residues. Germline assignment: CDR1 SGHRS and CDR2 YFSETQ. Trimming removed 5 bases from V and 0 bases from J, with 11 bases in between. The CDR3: CASRMDSLNTEAFF. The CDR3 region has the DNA TGCGCCAGCAGGATGGACAGCCTGAACACTGAAGCTTTCTTT.

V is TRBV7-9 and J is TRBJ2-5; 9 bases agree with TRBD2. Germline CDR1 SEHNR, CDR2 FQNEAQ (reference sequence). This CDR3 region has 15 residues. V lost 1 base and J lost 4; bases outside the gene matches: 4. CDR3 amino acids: CASSLGAGGGETQYF. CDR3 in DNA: TGTGCCAGCAGCTTAGGAGCGGGGGGAGGAGAGACCCAGTACTTC.

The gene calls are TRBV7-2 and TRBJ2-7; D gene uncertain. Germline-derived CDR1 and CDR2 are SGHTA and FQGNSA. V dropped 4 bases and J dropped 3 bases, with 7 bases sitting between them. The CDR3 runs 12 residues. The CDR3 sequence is CASSSDIYEQYF. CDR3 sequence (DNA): TGTGCCAGCAGCTCAGACATCTACGAGCAGTACTTC.

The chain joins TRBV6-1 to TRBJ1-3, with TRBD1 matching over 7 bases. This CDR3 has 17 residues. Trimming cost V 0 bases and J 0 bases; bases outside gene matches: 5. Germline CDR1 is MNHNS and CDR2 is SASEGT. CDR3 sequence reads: CASSEARQGTSGNTIYF. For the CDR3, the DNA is TGTGCCAGCAGTGAAGCCCGACAGGGCACCTCTGGAAACACCATATATTTT.

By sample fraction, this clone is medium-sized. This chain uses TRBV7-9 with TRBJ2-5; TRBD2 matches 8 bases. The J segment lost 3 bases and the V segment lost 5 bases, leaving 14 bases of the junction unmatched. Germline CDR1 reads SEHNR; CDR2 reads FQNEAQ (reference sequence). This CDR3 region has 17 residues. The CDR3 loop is CASSTQNTGTSKETQYF. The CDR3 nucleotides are TGTGCCAGCAGCACCCAGAACACCGGGACTAGTAAAGAGACCCAGTACTTC.

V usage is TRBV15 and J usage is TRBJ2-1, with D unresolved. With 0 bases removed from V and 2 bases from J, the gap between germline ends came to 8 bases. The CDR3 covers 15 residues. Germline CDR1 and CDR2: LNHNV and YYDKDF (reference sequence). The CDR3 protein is CATSRDGATYNEQFF. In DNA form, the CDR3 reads TGTGCCACCAGCAGAGATGGAGCCACCTACAATGAGCAGTTCTTC.